A single sample is the source of the 9 T cell receptor beta chains below, sequenced in a study of CD8+CD57+ T cells in acquired aplastic anemia. Both TCR beta VDJ combination and CDR3 sequence profiling were carried out. Genomic DNA was the template for this profiling. TCRdb reanalysed the reads using MiXCR and keeps one entry per CDR3 protein. Counted here are around 51,000 distinct CDR3 sequences, over 60% occurring once; the ten biggest clones make up around 34%. The sequenced sample consisted of sorted CD4+, CD8+, or CD8+CD57+ T cells (not recorded which) from PBMCs. Source of these receptors: a human donor in good health, serving as a control.

This clonotype came up a few times. This chain joins TRBV29-1 and TRBJ2-7, with D possibly being TRBD1 (6 bases). The V and J ends lost 7 bases and 6 bases respectively, with 16 bases between them. The V gene's germline CDR1 is SQVTM and CDR2 ANQGSEA. This CDR3 comprises 12 residues. The CDR3 here is CSGAQGRGEQYF. The DNA for the CDR3 is TGCAGCGGTGCACAGGGTCGAGGCGAGCAGTACTTC.

The rearrangement joins TRBV4-1 to TRBJ2-7; 7 bases line up with TRBD1. Germline V gives CDR1 MGHRA, CDR2 YSYEKL. The V and J ends lost 1 base and 0 bases, in that order; junction bases with no gene match: 12. This CDR3 region has 18 residues. CDR3 DNA: TGCGCCAGCAGCCAAGCCCGGTTCGAGGGACAGCTCTCCTACGAGCAGTACTTC. Translated: CASSQARFEGQLSYEQYF.

The rearrangement joins TRBV25-1 to TRBJ2-1; 10 bases line up with TRBD2. The CDR3 loop spans 15 amino acids. CDR1 and CDR2 from the germline V gene are MGHDK and SYGVNS. V was clipped by 6 bases and J by 4 bases; unmatched bases: 6. The CDR3 DNA reads as TGTGCCAGCAGCGCCACTAGCGGGGATTACAATGAGCAGTTCTTC. Encoded protein: CASSATSGDYNEQFF.

This chain joins TRBV10-2 and TRBJ2-1; 9 bases align to TRBD2. The CDR3 consists of 15 residues. V lost 0 bases, J lost 4 bases, and 1 base stayed unmatched. Per the germline V gene, CDR1 is WSHSY and CDR2 is SAAADI. The CDR3, as DNA: TGCGCCAGCAGTGAGTCGCTAGCGGGATACAATGAGCAGTTCTTC. Protein: CASSESLAGYNEQFF.

This rearrangement joins TRBV5-1 to TRBJ1-1, with unresolved D. V lost 6 bases and J lost 11, with 14 bases in between. Germline assignment: CDR1 SGHRS and CDR2 YFSETQ. This CDR3 is built from 11 residues. CDR3 bases: TGCGCCAGCAATTTAGCGGGGATTGCTTTCTTT. Translation: CASNLAGIAFF.

The rearrangement links TRBV15 to TRBJ2-3; D gene uncertain. Germline V CDR1 and CDR2: LNHNV, YYDKDF (reference sequence). Trimming left V 0 bases short and J 4 bases short, with 8 bases between. The CDR3 has 14 residues. The CDR3 region is CATSRDYRSDTQYF. The CDR3 region has the DNA TGTGCCACCAGCAGAGATTATCGTTCAGATACGCAGTATTTT.

Notes on this clonotype: Compared with germline, one end of the junction differs, possibly owing to a read error. The chain couples TRBV19 to TRBJ1-2, with TRBD1 matching over 7 bases. This CDR3 has 12 residues. CDR1 and CDR2 (germline): LNHDA, SQIVND (reference sequence). DNA of the CDR3: TGTGCCAGTAGTGAGACAGGGTATGGTTACACCTTC. Amino acids: CASSETGYGYTF.

The chain recombines TRBV10-3 with TRBJ1-2; D remains unclear. Germline V gene data show CDR1 as ENHRY and CDR2 as SYGVKD. This CDR3 is built from 13 residues. Trimming shortened V by 2 bases and J by 6 bases, and 10 bases separated the two germline ends. This CDR3 is CAISERGNDGYTF. In nucleotides, the CDR3 is TGTGCCATCAGTGAGAGAGGGAACGATGGCTACACCTTC.

In this sample, this clonotype turned up once. The chain employs TRBV19 and TRBJ2-3; D possibly corresponds to TRBD1 (6 bases). Germline CDR1 reads LNHDA; CDR2 reads SQIVND (reference sequence). V dropped 4 bases and J dropped 0 bases, with 11 bases sitting between them. The CDR3 spans 15 residues. CDR3 protein: CASSKTGQSTDTQYF. The DNA for the CDR3 is TGTGCCAGTAGTAAAACTGGACAGAGCACAGATACGCAGTATTTT.